This is a list of T cell receptor beta chains from one sample in a study of blood T cells in healthy people across ages. From the 5' RACE reads, TCRdb called clonotypes with MiXCR, one entry per CDR3 protein. The sample carries roughly 650,000 distinct CDR3 sequences, about 30% recorded once. What was sequenced was blood. The receptors were sampled from an elderly woman in good health. CDR3s include the opening cysteine and the closing phenylalanine or tryptophan. A D gene is named only where the DNA matches it firmly. Clone size is stated in some rows and not others, as once, few, many or a class when expanded.

d_call cdr3_length j_call v_call clone_size cdr3_aa cdr3_nt
. 14 TRBJ2-3 TRBV20-1 . CSAREQGGTDTQYF TGCAGTGCTAGAGAACAGGGTGGCACAGATACGCAGTATTTT
. 15 TRBJ1-6 TRBV7-8 few CASRGLYSYNSPLHF TGTGCCAGTCGAGGGCTGTACTCCTATAATTCACCCCTCCACTTT
TRBD2 15 TRBJ2-3 TRBV13 many CASSDSRGTTDTQYF TGTGCCAGCAGCGACTCGCGGGGGACCACAGATACGCAGTATTTT
TRBD2 14 TRBJ2-5 TRBV7-3 many CASSGGGPGETQYF TGTGCCAGCAGCGGCGGGGGGCCGGGAGAGACCCAGTACTTC
TRBD2 13 TRBJ2-4 TRBV25-1 . CASRAGGRNIQYF TGTGCCAGCAGAGCGGGAGGACGTAACATTCAGTACTTC
. 15 TRBJ1-2 TRBV5-5 few CASSLASVSNYGYTF TGTGCCAGCAGCTTGGCGTCAGTATCTAACTATGGCTACACCTTC
. 13 TRBJ2-7 TRBV12-3/TRBV12-4 once CASSPPWAYEQYF TGTGCCAGCAGTCCTCCTTGGGCCTACGAGCAGTACTTC
TRBD2 16 TRBJ2-3 TRBV24-1 few CATSDETSGGTDTQYF TGTGCCACCAGTGATGAGACTAGCGGGGGCACAGATACGCAGTATTTT
. 13 TRBJ1-1 TRBV20-1 once CSASPPSNTEACF TGCAGTGCTAGCCCCCCCTCAAACACTGAAGCTTGCTTT
. 15 TRBJ2-6 TRBV7-3 many CASSLKGDGANVLTF TGTGCCAGCAGCTTAAAAGGGGATGGGGCCAACGTCCTGACTTTC
TRBD1 16 TRBJ1-4 TRBV14 many CASSSLQGGAQEKLFF TGTGCCAGCAGCTCACTCCAGGGGGGGGCCCAGGAAAAACTGTTTTTT
. 16 TRBJ2-6 TRBV9 few CASTGRLLSGANVRTF TGTGCCAGCACCGGACGTTTACTCTCTGGGGCCAACGTCCGGACTTTC
. 15 TRBJ1-6 TRBV7-8 few CASSLGTGMDSPLHF TGTGCCAGCAGCTTAGGCACGGGGATGGATTCACCCCTCCACTTT
. 16 TRBJ1-2 TRBV7-2 many CASSSRPGGANYGYTF TGTGCCAGCAGCTCCCGGCCCGGGGGCGCGAACTATGGCTACACCTTC
. 15 TRBJ2-5 TRBV3-1 . CACSQNSRIQETQYF TGTGCCTGCAGCCAGAACTCAAGGATTCAAGAGACCCAGTACTTC
TRBD2 18 TRBJ2-4 TRBV19 few CASSIRSGGADPQNIQYF TGTGCCAGTAGTATCCGGAGCGGGGGGGCCGACCCTCAAAACATTCAGTACTTC
. 13 TRBJ1-1 TRBV20-1 . CSARSSGNTEAFF TGCAGTGCTAGGTCCTCGGGGAACACTGAAGCTTTCTTT
. 14 TRBJ1-6 TRBV6-5 many CASTPFVDGSPLHF TGTGCCAGCACCCCCTTCGTCGACGGATCACCCCTCCACTTT
. 17 TRBJ2-1 TRBV6-1 few CASRRENLDFYDNEQFF TGTGCCAGCAGGAGAGAGAACTTAGACTTTTATGACAATGAGCAGTTCTTC
. 15 TRBJ2-1 TRBV7-2 many CASSSARLANNEQFF TGTGCCAGCAGCTCCGCACGGCTAGCAAACAATGAGCAGTTCTTC
. 18 TRBJ2-1 TRBV7-8 . CASSLRASNLFPYNEQFF TGTGCCAGCAGCCTACGGGCGTCAAACCTCTTCCCCTACAATGAGCAGTTCTTC
. 14 TRBJ2-5 TRBV20-1 many CSAGLGGAQETQYF TGCAGTGCCGGACTGGGGGGGGCCCAAGAGACCCAGTACTTC
. 11 TRBJ2-5 TRBV29-1 many CSITGQETQYF TGCAGCATAACAGGGCAAGAGACCCAGTACTTC
. 13 TRBJ1-5 TRBV2 many CASRPREDQPQHF TGTGCCAGCAGACCTAGGGAGGATCAGCCCCAGCATTTT
TRBD2 14 TRBJ2-1 TRBV20-1 . CSAGTSGGGNEQFF TGCAGTGCTGGGACTAGCGGGGGTGGCAATGAGCAGTTCTTC
TRBD2 14 TRBJ2-1 TRBV5-1 . CASSLLAGEGEQFF TGCGCCAGCAGCTTGCTAGCGGGAGAAGGCGAGCAGTTCTTC
. 14 TRBJ2-4 TRBV5-1 many CASSLGQLKNIQYF TGCGCCAGCAGCTTGGGACAGCTCAAAAACATTCAGTACTTC
. 14 TRBJ2-3 TRBV3-1 many CASSQELLTDTQYF TGTGCCAGCAGCCAAGAGCTCCTCACAGATACGCAGTATTTT
TRBD2 16 TRBJ2-1 TRBV7-2 many CASSERSGGAYNEQFF TGTGCCAGCAGCGAACGAAGCGGGGGGGCCTACAATGAGCAGTTCTTC
TRBD1 16 TRBJ2-1 TRBV10-3 . CAISAPDRPNYNEQFF TGTGCCATCAGTGCCCCGGACAGGCCAAACTACAATGAGCAGTTCTTC
. 17 TRBJ2-5 TRBV12-3/TRBV12-4 many CASSFLRVGGSTETQYF TGTGCCAGCAGTTTTCTCAGAGTGGGGGGATCTACTGAGACCCAGTACTTC
TRBD1 16 TRBJ2-4 TRBV4-2 many CASSQEGDRGKNIQYF TGTGCCAGCAGCCAAGAAGGGGACAGGGGCAAAAACATTCAGTACTTC
. 14 TRBJ2-7 TRBV11-2 many CASSLSQGAWEQYF TGTGCCAGCAGCTTATCGCAAGGGGCGTGGGAGCAGTACTTC
. 14 TRBJ2-1 TRBV20-1 many CSARDPRGYNEQFF TGCAGTGCTAGAGACCCGCGGGGCTACAATGAGCAGTTCTTC
. 12 TRBJ1-4 TRBV30 . CAWSGDSEKLFF TGTGCCTGGAGTGGAGACTCTGAAAAACTGTTTTTT
TRBD1 18 TRBJ2-2 TRBV2 . CASLRSRDRGRRTGELFF TGTGCCAGCTTGAGAAGCCGGGACAGGGGGCGTCGAACCGGGGAGCTGTTTTTT
. 13 TRBJ2-5 TRBV20-1 many CSLHHSAGETQYF TGCAGTCTTCACCACTCGGCAGGAGAGACCCAGTACTTC
. 14 TRBJ1-5 TRBV12-3/TRBV12-4 few CASSLQGLRQPQHF TGTGCCAGCAGTTTACAGGGTCTAAGGCAGCCCCAGCATTTT
. 13 TRBJ1-4 TRBV12-3/TRBV12-4 few CASSFAGHEKLFF TGTGCCAGCAGTTTCGCAGGTCATGAAAAACTGTTTTTT
TRBD2 16 TRBJ2-5 TRBV7-8 many CASSSTSAGRRETQYF TGTGCCAGCAGCTCAACCTCAGCGGGGCGGAGAGAGACCCAGTACTTC
. 12 TRBJ2-7 TRBV6-2/TRBV6-3 many CASRDSAYEQYF TGTGCCAGCCGGGACTCCGCCTACGAGCAGTACTTC
. 15 TRBJ2-5 TRBV24-1 many CATSDAGTKQETQYF TGTGCCACCAGTGACGCCGGGACCAAGCAAGAGACCCAGTACTTC
. 14 TRBJ2-7 TRBV20-1 many CSAQGPGLSYEQYF TGCAGTGCCCAGGGCCCGGGACTTTCCTACGAGCAGTACTTC
. 14 TRBJ2-5 TRBV6-2/TRBV6-3 . CASSSSPPEETQYF TGTGCCAGCAGTTCCTCCCCGCCAGAAGAGACCCAGTACTTC